This T cell receptor (beta chain) was sequenced in a study of T-cell reconstitution after alpha-beta-depleted transplantation in children. The CDR3 contains 14 residues. V gave up 2 bases and J gave up 2 bases, with 7 bases separating them. The germline CDR1 and CDR2 sequences are KGHSH and LQKENI. Unique molecular identifiers were built into the TCRbeta library. From the PCR reads, TCRdb called clonotypes with MiXCR, one entry per CDR3 protein. Of about 360,000 distinct CDR3 sequences listed, about 14% are singletons. The chain carries TRBV18 and TRBJ1-5, with D uncertain. The sequence was obtained from a human donor who donated a stem cell graft to a child with Fanconi anemia. The sequencing used PBMCs, collected from the stem cell graft. Here the CDR3 reads CASSPGFGNQPQHF. CDR3 bases: TGTGCCAGCTCACCAGGGTTCGGCAATCAGCCCCAGCATTTT. Complete variable domain (other parts from reference TRBV18 and TRBJ1-5): NAGVMQNPRHLVRRRGQEARLRCSPMKGHSHVYWYRQLPEEGLKFMVYLQKENIIDESGMPKERFSAEFPKEGPSILRIQQVVRGDSAAYFCASSPGFGNQPQHFGDGTRLSIL.